The 8 T cell receptor beta chains in this list originate from one sample, sequenced in a study of blood T cell repertoires in COVID-19. The repertoire was sequenced with immunoSEQ multiplex PCR; TCRdb's copy has only in-frame clones and lacks some. The sample yields 40,000 to 55,000 clones, roughly 82% seen once. The sequenced sample was peripheral blood. Every receptor here comes from a human donor in a cohort sampled during active COVID-19.

The chain has TRBV3-1 (or the pseudogene TRBV3-2) and TRBJ1-1, with D hard to call. Between the trimmed V and J ends, which lost 2 bases and 4 bases, there was a span of 8 bases. Per germline, CDR1 LGHDT and CDR2 YNNKEL (reference sequence). The CDR3 sequence is 13 residues long. The CDR3 bases are TGTGCCAGCAGCCAACTAGAGGGCACTGAAGCTTTCTTT. It is translated as CASSQLEGTEAFF.

The V call is TRBV6-5, the J call TRBJ1-2; 8 bases line up with TRBD1. The CDR3 runs to 14 residues. V was pared by 3 bases and J by 2 bases, with 2 bases of the junction left unmatched. CDR1 is MNHEY and CDR2 is SVGAGI in the germline V gene. DNA of the CDR3: TGTGCCAGCAGTTATGGGACAGGAAACTATGGCTACACCTTC. Translating it yields CASSYGTGNYGYTF.

The V and J genes are TRBV5-1 and TRBJ2-2; 12 bases are shared with TRBD1. V was clipped by 2 bases and J by 4 bases; unmatched bases: 9. CDR1 and CDR2 (germline): SGHRS, YFSETQ. CDR3 length: 18 amino acids. The CDR3: CASSLPGQGAPFTGELFF. The CDR3 DNA sequence: TGCGCCAGCAGCTTACCGGGACAGGGGGCGCCTTTCACCGGGGAGCTGTTTTTT.

The rearrangement links TRBV7-9 to TRBJ2-7; 8 bases are shared with TRBD2. Trimming took 1 base from V and 8 from J; bases not matched to a gene: 7. The CDR3 is 14 amino acids. Germline CDR1 and CDR2: SEHNR and FQNEAQ (reference sequence). CDR3 in DNA: TGTGCCAGCAGCTTAGAAGCGGGAGTACCGAAGCAGTACTTC. As protein: CASSLEAGVPKQYF.

This chain joins TRBV21-1 and TRBJ2-4; the D segment call TRBD1 is taken from the table without a DNA check. TRBV21-1 is termed a pseudogene. The CDR3 extends over 16 amino acids. As DNA, the CDR3 is TGTGCCAGCAACAAGGGGGCCTCTAGAGCCAAAAACATTCAGTACTTC. This codes for CASNKGASRAKNIQYF.

The V gene is TRBV30, the J gene TRBJ1-2, with D possibly TRBD1 on 6 matching bases. V lost 0 bases, J lost 4 bases, and 15 bases lay in between. CDR3 length: 15 residues. CDR1 GTSNPN and CDR2 SVGIG come from the germline V gene (reference sequence). CDR3 sequence: CAWSVHGGGAYGYTF. The CDR3 bases are TGTGCCTGGAGTGTACATGGCGGGGGGGCCTATGGCTACACCTTC.

The chain uses TRBV10-3 and TRBJ1-4, with D perhaps TRBD1 (6 bases). The V end was cut by 0 bases, the J end by 8 bases, with 13 bases between. The V gene's germline CDR1 is ENHRY and CDR2 SYGVKD. The CDR3 extends over 15 amino acids. Written as DNA, the CDR3 is TGTGCCATCAGTGAGTCATCAGGGGAAGGAGAAAAACTGTTTTTT. It specifies CAISESSGEGEKLFF.

The chain is built from TRBV11-3 and TRBJ2-4; D may be TRBD1 (5 bases). The CDR3 is made up of 13 amino acids. The V and J ends lost 3 bases and 8 bases respectively, with 11 bases between them. Germline V gene sequence: CDR1 SGHNT, CDR2 YENEEA. CDR3 amino acids: CASSLQGADIQYF. CDR3 DNA sequence: TGTGCCAGCAGCTTGCAGGGCGCGGACATTCAGTACTTC.